The clone carrying this T cell receptor beta chain was seen a few times. This sample is part of a study of cytomegalovirus exposure and HLA in healthy donors. Study-wide context: In a previous analysis, 100 million to 140 million unique TCR beta sequences were found from 150 million to 200 million T cells.

Nominally healthy donors were sampled, though unrecorded immune exposures were likely. Both 60 Vbeta primers and 13 Jbeta primers went into the PCR. Methods used by the authors: Later, roughly 86 million unique TCR beta chains were counted in an analysis, and about 10 million of them were shared. Profiled with immunoSEQ multiplex PCR; TCRdb holds only in-frame clones, not every one. V, J and clone size were drawn from that table, and D and trimming were deduced from the DNA. The sample includes roughly 92,000 clones, about 80% of them seen just once. Between the trimmed V and J ends, which lost 1 base and 2 bases, there was a span of 11 bases. The CDR3 loop spans 14 amino acids. CDR1 is GTSNPN and CDR2 is SVGIG in the germline V gene (reference sequence).

The sequence was obtained from a man in his fifties or sixties in good health and CMV-seropositive. The V gene is TRBV30, the J gene TRBJ1-1, with D hard to call. Specimen: PBMCs. DNA of the CDR3: TGTGCCTGGAGTGCGCGGGCCGGAAACACTGAAGCTTTCTTT. This gives the protein CAWSARAGNTEAFF.